This T cell receptor (beta chain) was captured by sequencing in a study of CD8+CD57+ T cells in acquired aplastic anemia. Patients selected for sequencing had displayed CD8+CD57+ cell expansion by flow cytometry. The use of genomic DNA as template underpinned the TCR beta VDJ and CDR3 profiling. TCRdb reprocessed the reads with MiXCR, giving one entry per CDR3 protein. The table lists under 200,000 distinct CDR3 sequences, about 45% of them singletons. Between the trimmed V and J ends, which lost 4 bases and 5 bases, there was a span of 12 bases. The length of the CDR3 is 13 residues. Germline V gene sequence: CDR1 SGDLS, CDR2 YYNGEE.

This clonotype was sampled from a human donor with aplastic anemia. The sequencing sample was made of sorted CD4+, CD8+, or CD8+CD57+ T cells (not recorded which) from PBMCs. This rearrangement joins TRBV9 to TRBJ2-5, with D perhaps given as TRBD1 or TRBD2 (5 bases each). CDR3 nucleotides: TGTGCCAGCAGCCCTCGGGACGGGGAGACCCAGTACTTC. Protein sequence: CASSPRDGETQYF.